Below, one T cell receptor (beta chain) is given with its context. The antigen this receptor binds is unknown. It has no much larger one-base neighbor in the sample; base qualities were not kept. What this sample's time point label stands for: sample from adult after SARS-CoV-2 infection, after symptom onset. Two convalescent COVID-19 patients, sampled after symptom onset from adults with prior SARS-CoV-2 infection, were also TCR-sequenced for comparison. There are 15 amino acids in the CDR3, from cysteine to phenylalanine inclusive. CDR3 DNA only is kept here, 45 bases in frame from base 1. The V end loses 6 bases and the J end loses 7 bases, and a stretch of 21 bases separates them. As encoded in the germline V gene, CDR1 is MDHEN while CDR2 is SYDVKM. This sample was included in a study of T cell responses to AZD1222 COVID-19 vaccine (dated by TCRdb to the early 2020s). About the study as a whole: TCR sequencing covered over 230 trial participants: 200 to 210 given two doses of AZD1222 and about 26 given two doses of MenACWY control vaccine. Trial participants were enrolled into age subgroups of 18-55, 56-69 and 70-plus years, which contained 148, 28 and 57 TCR-sequenced participants, respectively. Overall results and qualifications from the work: Because no day 14 peak-response samples were available, repertoires were characterized only after the peak T cell response. Nearly half of unique spike-specific TCRs reportedly recognized epitopes outside regions mutated in the B.1.351 and B.1.1.7 variants. The whole spike protein was spanned by vaccine-associated CD4 TCRs, and dominant responses were seen in regions 160-218 and 743-854. Conclusions about previously exposed vaccinees are limited, since just six AZD1222 recipients were seropositive for SARS-CoV-2 at baseline. Participants were mostly white British and included more females than males, and it was suggested by the authors that clonal diversity may have been underestimated. Spike-specific TCR breadth and depth rose significantly after two AZD1222 doses compared with day 0 and with MenACWY recipients. In the small 56-69-year group, the increase in depth fell short of significance, most likely because of low power.

The CDR3 regions of human TCRbeta chains were analyzed by immunosequencing. As for the authors' bioinformatics: TCRs in the repertoires were matched against a reference library of SARS-CoV-2-specific TCRs that had been generated with the MIRA antigen-specificity platform. Breadth meant the fraction of unique TCRs that were SARS-CoV-2-associated, whereas depth meant the fraction of total T cells that were SARS-CoV-2-associated. Using the MIRA data, each spike-specific TCR was assigned both to the spike region to which the TCR was reactive and to a CD4 or CD8 class. Log10-transformed breadth and depth values were compared by one-way ANOVA with Sidak's multiple comparisons tests. What TCRdb holds here is the immuneACCESS table cut down to in-frame rearrangements. Part of the clones is not present; checked against another copy, under half of the missing clones reflect an unresolved V gene, and the others are unexplained. D and trimming were read from the DNA, whereas the V and J calls and clone size are those reported in that table. Within this sample are roughly 150,000 clones, with around 85% of them counted one time only. Clones ranked in the top ten supply 5.5% to 7% of the sample.

The clonotype was recovered from an adult who had recovered from COVID-19. The V and J genes are TRBV28 and TRBJ1-2, with a weak D call of TRBD1 (5 bases match). The sequences come from peripheral blood, collected after recovery from COVID-19. For the CDR3, the sequence is CASSETSGTSGGYTF. The DNA is as follows: TGTGCCAGCAGCGAAACCTCCGGGACCTCTGGTGGCTACACCTTC.